These 10 T cell receptor beta chains were sequenced from one sample in a study of blood T cell repertoires in COVID-19. The method was immunoSEQ multiplex PCR; TCRdb's version includes in-frame clones alone and lacks a portion of them. The sample has fewer than 200,000 clones; more than 80% are singletons. The sequenced material came from peripheral blood. The receptors were gathered from a woman in her 40s with COVID-19, enrolled during active disease.

V gene TRBV5-4 combines with J gene TRBJ2-2; D is possibly TRBD1 (6 bases). The CDR3 covers 16 residues. The germline CDR1 and CDR2 sequences are SGHNT and YYREEE (reference sequence). Trimming took off 1 base at V and 0 bases at J, with 10 bases between the two ends. The CDR3 is CASSLTGLANTGELFF. CDR3 nucleotide sequence: TGTGCCAGCAGCTTGACAGGGCTCGCGAACACCGGGGAGCTGTTTTTT.

The V call is TRBV14, the J call TRBJ2-3; D is uncertain. Deletions cut 5 bases from V and 0 bases from J, with 12 bases between. Germline V lookup: CDR1 SGHDN, CDR2 FVKESK. This CDR3 has 15 amino acids. The CDR3 DNA reads as TGTGCCAGCAGCTCCCGACACCTCAGCACAGATACGCAGTATTTT. The encoded protein is CASSSRHLSTDTQYF.

This clone has a handful of counts. The V gene is TRBV4-1, the J gene TRBJ2-5, with 11 bases matching TRBD2. Unmatched junction bases numbered 12, after V lost 2 bases and J lost 1 base. Looked up from germline, CDR1 is MGHRA and CDR2 is YSYEKL. The CDR3 runs 19 residues. The CDR3 sequence is CASSQKVLVSGGAQETQYF. CDR3 coding DNA: TGCGCCAGCAGCCAAAAGGTCCTAGTTAGCGGGGGGGCCCAAGAGACCCAGTACTTC.

V gene TRBV5-4 combines with J gene TRBJ2-5, with 7 nucleotides matching TRBD1. Germline values: CDR1 SGHNT, CDR2 YYREEE (reference sequence). V shed 4 bases and J 1 base; nucleotides not matched to a gene: 4. The CDR3 has 14 amino acids. The CDR3 nucleotides read TGTGCCAGCAGCGGCGGACAGGCCCAAGAGACCCAGTACTTC. Its translation is CASSGGQAQETQYF.

This clone was counted once. The V and J genes are TRBV10-3 and TRBJ2-1; D call uncertain. There are 15 residues in the CDR3. Trimming took 0 bases from V and 9 from J, leaving 15 bases between them. Germline lookup yields CDR1 ENHRY and CDR2 SYGVKD. CDR3 coding DNA: TGTGCCATCAGTGAGTCGACTTCTCCGTCGGTTGAGCAGTTCTTC. It codes for CAISESTSPSVEQFF.

The V gene is TRBV19, the J gene TRBJ1-1; no firm D call. The germline gives CDR1 LNHDA, CDR2 SQIVND (reference sequence). With 6 bases removed from V and 4 bases from J, the gap between germline ends came to 9 bases. This CDR3 spans 12 amino acids. This CDR3 reads CASSRYATEAFF. For the CDR3, the DNA is TGTGCCAGTAGCCGGTATGCCACTGAAGCTTTCTTT.

V is TRBV6-6 and J is TRBJ2-7; 12 nucleotides align to TRBD2. Germline V lookup: CDR1 MNHNY, CDR2 SVGAGI (reference sequence). The CDR3 totals 15 residues. The V and J ends lost 5 bases and 0 bases, in that order; junction bases with no gene match: 2. The CDR3 is CASSGLAGSSYEQYF. In DNA form, the CDR3 reads TGTGCCAGCAGTGGACTAGCGGGAAGCTCCTACGAGCAGTACTTC.

The chain joins TRBV28 to TRBJ1-1; tentatively, D is TRBD1 (6 bases). The germline V and J ends were trimmed by 3 bases and 1 base, with 9 bases remaining between them. The germline V gene encodes CDR1 MDHEN and CDR2 SYDVKM. The CDR3 is 14 amino acids. Written as DNA, the CDR3 is TGTGCCAGCAGTTTGGGGGCGGGGAACACTGAAGCTTTCTTT. Amino acids: CASSLGAGNTEAFF.

The rearrangement joins TRBV6-5 to TRBJ2-5; 12 nucleotides align to TRBD2. V trimming: 4 bases; J trimming: 5 bases; junction bases outside the gene matches: 8. CDR1 is MNHEY, CDR2 SVGAGI, per germline. This CDR3 is built from 16 residues. CDR3: CASSLSSGGARETQYF. Here the CDR3 DNA reads TGTGCCAGCAGTTTATCTAGCGGGGGGGCCCGGGAGACCCAGTACTTC.

This chain connects TRBV30 to TRBJ1-2; D is ambiguous. The CDR3 totals 12 residues. The V end was cut by 3 bases, the J end by 8 bases, with 13 bases between. Germline V gene data show CDR1 as GTSNPN and CDR2 as SVGIG (reference sequence). The CDR3 protein is CAWRGGSVGYTF. The CDR3, as DNA: TGTGCCTGGAGGGGAGGGTCAGTGGGCTACACCTTC.